The entry that follows covers one T cell receptor (beta chain) sequence. The specificity of this receptor is unknown. Base qualities were left out, and no much larger clone turns up one base away. Counted from cysteine to phenylalanine, this CDR3 has 17 amino acids. Left in the record is the CDR3 DNA by itself, 51 bases read in frame from the first base. For CDR1 and CDR2, the germline V gene (reference sequence) lists GTSNPN and SVGIG. Ends trimmed: V by 2 bases, J by 9 bases; bases unmatched to a gene: 13. The data originate from a study of technical replicates of blood from a handful of donors (dated by TCRdb to the late 2010s). Library preparation employed the immunoSEQ multiplex PCR assay. In TCRdb, the immuneACCESS table is reduced to in-frame sequences with V and J assigned. These tables do not hold every clone; where another copy was compared, an unresolved V gene accounts for under half, and the others remain unexplained. The sample table holds fewer than 15,000 clones, of which about 95% were seen once. Around 7.4% of the sample goes to the ten largest clones.

Recombination connected TRBV30 to TRBJ2-1, with 13 junctional bases fitting TRBD2. Material: PBMCs. This clonotype was obtained from a human donor in good health. The CDR3 loop reads CAWSPQGLAGMRIEQFF. The base sequence is TGTGCCTGGAGTCCACAGGGACTAGCGGGAATGAGGATTGAGCAGTTCTTC.